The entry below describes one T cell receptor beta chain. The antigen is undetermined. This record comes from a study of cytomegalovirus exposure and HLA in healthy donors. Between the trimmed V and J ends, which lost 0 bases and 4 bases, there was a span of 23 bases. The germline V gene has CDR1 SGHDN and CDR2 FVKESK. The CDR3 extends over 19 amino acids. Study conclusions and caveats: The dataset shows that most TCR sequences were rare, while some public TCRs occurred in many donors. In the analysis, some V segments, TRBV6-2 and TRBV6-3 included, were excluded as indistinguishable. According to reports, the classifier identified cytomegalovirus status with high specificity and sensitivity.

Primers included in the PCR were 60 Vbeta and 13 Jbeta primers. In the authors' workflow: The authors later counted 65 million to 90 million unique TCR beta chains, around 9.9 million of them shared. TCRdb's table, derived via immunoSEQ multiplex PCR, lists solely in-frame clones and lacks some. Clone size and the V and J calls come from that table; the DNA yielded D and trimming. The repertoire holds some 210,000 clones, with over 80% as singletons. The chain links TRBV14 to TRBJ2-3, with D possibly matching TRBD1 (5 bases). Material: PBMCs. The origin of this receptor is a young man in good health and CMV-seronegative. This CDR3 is CASSQDLGSPDTTADTQYF. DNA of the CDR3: TGTGCCAGCAGCCAAGATCTCGGGTCCCCGGACACGACCGCAGATACGCAGTATTTT.